A selection of T cell receptor beta chains follows, all from one sample in a study of blood T cell repertoires in COVID-19. Assay used: immunoSEQ multiplex PCR; TCRdb lists only in-frame clones, some missing. Of under 300,000 clones in the sample, 70% to 90% are singletons; the top ten hold approximately 6.2%. The material sequenced was peripheral blood. These receptors originate from a man aged 55 to 69 with acute or convalescent COVID-19. CDR3s include the opening cysteine and the closing phenylalanine or tryptophan. Each record gives: CDR3 protein, CDR3 DNA, D gene, V gene, J gene, clone size. The D gene is left open where the match is weak. The size entry is marked missing in some rows and otherwise reads once, few, many or a size class.

CDR3 protein: CASSYPLGQGGTEAFF
CDR3 DNA: TGTGCCAGCAGTTACCCCCTCGGGCAGGGAGGCACTGAAGCTTTCTTT
D gene: .
V gene: TRBV6-2/TRBV6-3
J gene: TRBJ1-1
clone size: .

CDR3 protein: CAISRTNLGGRIPPTLHF
CDR3 DNA: TGTGCCATCAGTCGAACAAACTTGGGGGGACGGATCCCCCCAACCCTCCACTTT
D gene: .
V gene: TRBV10-3
J gene: TRBJ1-6
clone size: .

CDR3 protein: CASTLHRELSGNTIYF
CDR3 DNA: TGTGCCAGCACCCTCCACAGGGAGCTCTCTGGAAACACCATATATTTT
D gene: .
V gene: TRBV28
J gene: TRBJ1-3
clone size: .

CDR3 protein: CATSDRTGALDNEQFF
CDR3 DNA: TGTGCCACCAGTGATCGGACAGGGGCTTTGGACAATGAGCAGTTCTTC
D gene: TRBD1
V gene: TRBV24-1
J gene: TRBJ2-1
clone size: .

CDR3 protein: CASSQDLDQPQHF
CDR3 DNA: TGTGCCAGCAGCCAAGATTTAGATCAGCCCCAGCATTTT
D gene: .
V gene: TRBV3-1/TRBV3-2
J gene: TRBJ1-5
clone size: .

CDR3 protein: CASSDRTGGIRQFF
CDR3 DNA: TGTGCCAGCAGCGACCGGACAGGAGGGATTAGGCAGTTCTTC
D gene: .
V gene: TRBV7-2
J gene: TRBJ2-1
clone size: .

CDR3 protein: CASSLGQVNQPQHF
CDR3 DNA: TGTGCCAGCAGCTTGGGACAGGTCAATCAGCCCCAGCATTTT
D gene: TRBD1
V gene: TRBV9
J gene: TRBJ1-5
clone size: few

CDR3 protein: CAWSVSGISYEQYF
CDR3 DNA: TGTGCCTGGAGTGTATCGGGGATCAGCTACGAGCAGTACTTC
D gene: .
V gene: TRBV30
J gene: TRBJ2-7
clone size: .

CDR3 protein: CASPRRVAYEQYF
CDR3 DNA: TGTGCCAGTCCGCGGCGGGTCGCCTACGAGCAGTACTTC
D gene: .
V gene: TRBV19
J gene: TRBJ2-7
clone size: .

CDR3 protein: CASSEYRTGNNQPQHF
CDR3 DNA: TGTGCCAGCAGTGAATACCGGACAGGGAACAATCAGCCCCAGCATTTT
D gene: TRBD1
V gene: TRBV6-1
J gene: TRBJ1-5
clone size: .

CDR3 protein: CASRVGSTGELFF
CDR3 DNA: TGTGCCAGCCGCGTGGGGAGCACCGGGGAGCTGTTTTTT
D gene: .
V gene: TRBV2
J gene: TRBJ2-2
clone size: .

CDR3 protein: CASSLKGAGRMSTEAFF
CDR3 DNA: TGTGCCAGCAGTTTAAAAGGGGCAGGGAGGATGAGCACTGAAGCTTTCTTT
D gene: .
V gene: TRBV28
J gene: TRBJ1-1
clone size: .

CDR3 protein: CASSLIGAGELFF
CDR3 DNA: TGCGCCAGCAGCTTGATAGGGGCCGGGGAGCTGTTTTTT
D gene: .
V gene: TRBV5-1
J gene: TRBJ2-2
clone size: .

CDR3 protein: CAWGQGRDTEAFF
CDR3 DNA: TGTGCCTGGGGACAGGGGAGGGACACTGAAGCTTTCTTT
D gene: TRBD1
V gene: TRBV30
J gene: TRBJ1-1
clone size: few

CDR3 protein: CASSKTGGRTGANVLTF
CDR3 DNA: TGTGCCAGCAGCAAGACGGGGGGGCGGACTGGGGCCAACGTCCTGACTTTC
D gene: TRBD2
V gene: TRBV7-2
J gene: TRBJ2-6
clone size: .

CDR3 protein: CATTAGVSEQYF
CDR3 DNA: TGCGCCACCACTGCCGGGGTGTCCGAGCAGTACTTC
D gene: .
V gene: TRBV10-2
J gene: TRBJ2-7
clone size: .

CDR3 protein: CASSRDRRNQPQHF
CDR3 DNA: TGTGCCAGCAGCCGGGACAGGCGCAATCAGCCCCAGCATTTT
D gene: TRBD1
V gene: TRBV6-2/TRBV6-3
J gene: TRBJ1-5
clone size: .

CDR3 protein: CAWSSRDAGTLGTF
CDR3 DNA: TGTGCCTGGAGTTCCCGGGACGCTGGGACATTAGGCACCTTC
D gene: .
V gene: TRBV30
J gene: TRBJ1-2
clone size: .

CDR3 protein: CASSRGQGSGYTGELFF
CDR3 DNA: TGTGCCAGCAGCCGAGGACAGGGGTCTGGGTACACCGGGGAGCTGTTTTTT
D gene: TRBD1
V gene: TRBV4-2
J gene: TRBJ2-2
clone size: .

CDR3 protein: CASSGTGLNTGELFF
CDR3 DNA: TGTGCTAGCAGCGGGACAGGGTTGAACACCGGGGAGCTGTTTTTT
D gene: TRBD1
V gene: TRBV7-7
J gene: TRBJ2-2
clone size: .

CDR3 protein: CASHQGLRGFYGTGELFF
CDR3 DNA: TGTGCCAGCCATCAAGGACTTAGGGGGTTTTACGGCACCGGGGAGCTGTTTTTT
D gene: .
V gene: TRBV2
J gene: TRBJ2-2
clone size: .

CDR3 protein: CASSLQGGNGRVSTDTQYF
CDR3 DNA: TGCGCCAGCAGCTTGCAGGGGGGAAACGGGAGAGTGAGCACAGATACGCAGTATTTT
D gene: .
V gene: TRBV5-1
J gene: TRBJ2-3
clone size: .

CDR3 protein: CASSPRQGVGGYTF
CDR3 DNA: TGTGCCAGCAGTCCCCGACAGGGGGTAGGTGGCTACACCTTC
D gene: TRBD1
V gene: TRBV6-4
J gene: TRBJ1-2
clone size: .

CDR3 protein: CASSPSTFTEAFF
CDR3 DNA: TGTGCCAGCAGCCCATCGACATTCACTGAAGCTTTCTTT
D gene: .
V gene: TRBV9
J gene: TRBJ1-1
clone size: few

CDR3 protein: CASSLQGWNYEQYF
CDR3 DNA: TGTGCCAGCAGCTTGCAGGGGTGGAACTACGAGCAGTACTTC
D gene: .
V gene: TRBV5-4
J gene: TRBJ2-7
clone size: .

CDR3 protein: CSASVLAGEKGGSGANVLTF
CDR3 DNA: TGCAGTGCTAGTGTTCTAGCGGGAGAGAAGGGTGGCTCTGGGGCCAACGTCCTGACTTTC
D gene: TRBD2
V gene: TRBV20-1
J gene: TRBJ2-6
clone size: .

CDR3 protein: CASSLNRAETQYF
CDR3 DNA: TGTGCCAGCAGTTTGAACAGGGCGGAGACCCAGTACTTC
D gene: .
V gene: TRBV12-3/TRBV12-4
J gene: TRBJ2-5
clone size: .

CDR3 protein: CASSLIGQGLSSYNEQFF
CDR3 DNA: TGTGCCAGCAGTTTAATCGGACAGGGTTTATCTTCCTACAATGAGCAGTTCTTC
D gene: TRBD1
V gene: TRBV27
J gene: TRBJ2-1
clone size: .

CDR3 protein: CASSQVLAGVRHEQFF
CDR3 DNA: TGCGCCAGCAGCCAAGTACTAGCGGGAGTTCGACATGAGCAGTTCTTC
D gene: TRBD2
V gene: TRBV4-1
J gene: TRBJ2-1
clone size: .